Shown below are 18 T cell receptor beta chains from a single sample sequenced in a study of OX40 agonist ivuxolimab in advanced cancers. The protocol was immunoSEQ multiplex PCR, while the TCRdb copy is restricted to in-frame clones and leaves out a portion. The table includes 20,000 to 30,000 clones, roughly 93% detected once. Material: CD4+ or CD8+ T cells sorted from blood, obtained in a trial of the OX40 agonist ivuxolimab. Receptor source: an adult with an advanced solid tumor such as melanoma, head and neck, liver or kidney cancer.

The chain joins TRBV6-5 to TRBJ1-1; unclear D gene. The CDR3 contains 14 residues. The V end was cut by 2 bases, the J end by 0 bases, with 7 bases between. Germline loops: CDR1 MNHEY, CDR2 SVGAGI. The DNA of the CDR3 is TGTGCCAGCAGTTACGGGGTTCTGAACACTGAAGCTTTCTTT. This codes for CASSYGVLNTEAFF.

This clone came up a few times. CDR3 DNA sequence: TGTGCCAGCAGCCAAGGGAGACCGGGACAGGGGGCCGGCGGGGAGCTGTTTTTT. It specifies CASSQGRPGQGAGGELFF. The chain employs TRBV4-2 and TRBJ2-2; 12 bases agree with TRBD1. The CDR3 covers 18 residues. Trimming took 1 base from V and 7 from J; bases not matched to a gene: 10. Germline V gene lookup returns CDR1 LGHNA and CDR2 YNFKEQ.

The chain joins TRBV28 to TRBJ2-5, with D tentatively TRBD1 (6 bases). The CDR3 consists of 16 residues. The germline V gene encodes CDR1 MDHEN and CDR2 SYDVKM. Trimming shortened V by 7 bases and J by 9 bases, and 27 bases separated the two germline ends. CDR3 residues: CASTRAPTGYLGAQYF. CDR3 DNA: TGTGCCAGCACCCGAGCCCCGACAGGCTACCTAGGGGCCCAGTACTTC.

V usage is TRBV19 and J usage is TRBJ2-4, with no clear D. The V gene lost 10 bases and the J gene lost 2 bases, with 12 bases spanning the gap. The V gene's germline CDR1 is LNHDA and CDR2 SQIVND (reference sequence). The CDR3 sequence is 13 residues long. The CDR3 loop is CATAHGSKNIQYF. The DNA of the CDR3 is TGTGCCACCGCTCATGGGTCCAAAAACATTCAGTACTTC.

Here the CDR3 DNA reads TGCGCCAGCAGTCAAACAGGGTACTCCTACGAGCAGTACTTC. It codes for CASSQTGYSYEQYF. The chain employs TRBV23-1 and TRBJ2-7; D may be TRBD1 (6 bases). TRBV23-1 is assigned to the ORF class and has an uncertain function. The ends were cut back, 2 bases at V and 0 bases at J, with 8 bases in the middle. The CDR3 runs 14 residues.

This chain connects TRBV5-1 to TRBJ2-3; D possibly uses TRBD1 or TRBD2 (7 bases each). The germline V gene encodes CDR1 SGHRS and CDR2 YFSETQ. Deletions cut 9 bases from V and 4 bases from J, with 24 bases between. This CDR3 has 16 amino acids. The CDR3 loop is CATSRGGQADPDTQYF. CDR3 nucleotide sequence: TGCGCCACCTCCAGGGGGGGGCAGGCGGACCCAGATACGCAGTATTTT. Using reference TRBV5-1 and TRBJ2-3 for the parts outside the CDR3, the full variable domain is KAGVTQTPRYLIKTRGQQVTLSCSPISGHRSVSWYQQTPGQGLQFLFEYFSETQRNKGNFPGRFSGRQFSNSRSEMNVSTLELGDSALYLCATSRGGQADPDTQYFGPGTRLTVL.

This sequence joins TRBV19 and TRBJ2-7, with TRBD2 matching 8 bases. J lost 3 bases, V lost 3 bases, and 13 bases had no gene match. Germline V gene data show CDR1 as LNHDA and CDR2 as SQIVND (reference sequence). This CDR3 is 17 amino acids long. For the CDR3, the DNA is TGTGCCAGTAGTATGCAAGACGTTGGCGGGAGGTACTACGAGCAGTACTTC. It translates to CASSMQDVGGRYYEQYF.

The rearrangement uses TRBV19 and TRBJ1-1; 8 bases align to TRBD1. The V gene end was trimmed by 3 bases and the J gene end by 0 bases; junction bases not matched to a gene: 0. This CDR3 spans 14 amino acids. Germline assignment: CDR1 LNHDA and CDR2 SQIVND (reference sequence). The DNA of the CDR3 is TGTGCCAGTAGTATGGACAGGGTGAACACTGAAGCTTTCTTT. As protein: CASSMDRVNTEAFF.

The chain couples TRBV18 to TRBJ2-2; D call uncertain. CDR3 size: 12 residues. V was shortened by 3 bases and J by 3 bases, with 2 bases between the two germline ends. Germline V gene lookup returns CDR1 KGHSH and CDR2 LQKENI. The CDR3 protein is CASSPDTGELFF. The CDR3 nucleotides are TGTGCCAGCTCACCGGACACCGGGGAGCTGTTTTTT.

The V gene is TRBV7-3, the J gene TRBJ2-1; 11 bases are shared with TRBD2. The germline V gene has CDR1 SGHTA and CDR2 FQGTGA. Losses at the gene ends were 5 bases for V and 6 bases for J; bases not matched to a gene: 3. CDR3 size: 14 residues. CDR3 nucleotides: TGTGCCAGCAGCCGAGGACTAGCGGGCAATGAGCAGTTCTTC. It is translated as CASSRGLAGNEQFF.

A single count supports this clone. This rearrangement joins TRBV25-1 to TRBJ1-6; 9 positions agree with TRBD1. There are 14 residues in the CDR3. The J segment lost 14 bases and the V segment lost 6 bases, leaving 11 bases of the junction unmatched. The germline V gene has CDR1 MGHDK and CDR2 SYGVNS. The DNA for the CDR3 is TGTGCCAGCAGGAACGCCGGGACAGGGACTACCCTCCACTTT. Protein sequence: CASRNAGTGTTLHF.

By share of the sample, this clone is medium-sized. V and J are TRBV21-1 and TRBJ2-7; the table calls TRBD1, which could not be checked here. TRBV21-1 is designated a pseudogene. The CDR3 extends over 13 amino acids. For the CDR3, the DNA is TGTGCCAGCAGGGACAGGGGTTGGTACGAGCAGTACTTC. Its translation is CASRDRGWYEQYF.

The chain combines TRBV27 with TRBJ2-3; TRBD2 aligns across 11 bases. The CDR3 is 16 amino acids. The germline V gene has CDR1 MNHEY and CDR2 SMNVEV (reference sequence). Trimming removed 4 bases from V and 4 bases from J; junction bases left unmatched: 7. CDR3 in amino acids: CASSSFSGGGSDTQYF. The CDR3 bases are TGTGCCAGCAGTTCGTTTAGCGGGGGGGGATCAGATACGCAGTATTTT.

The chain recombines TRBV11-2 with TRBJ2-7, with 11 bases that match TRBD1. V dropped 4 bases and J dropped 6; count of bases not matched to a gene: 8. The CDR3 runs 15 residues. Germline V CDR1 and CDR2: SGHAT, FQNNGV. The CDR3 bases are TGTGCCAGCAGCTCCCCCCGGGACAGGGGGGGCGAGCAGTACTTC. This encodes CASSSPRDRGGEQYF.

The DNA for the CDR3 is TGCGCCAGCAGCTTGACGGACGGGATCTCCTACGAGCAGTACTTC. It translates to CASSLTDGISYEQYF. The chain recombines TRBV5-1 with TRBJ2-7; TRBD2 might be the D (5 bases). Germline CDR1 SGHRS, CDR2 YFSETQ. Trimming shortened V by 1 base and J by 0 bases, and 11 bases separated the two germline ends. This CDR3 is 15 amino acids long.

The V gene is TRBV7-9, the J gene TRBJ2-5; D might be TRBD2 (6 bases). CDR1 and CDR2 (germline): SEHNR, FQNEAQ (reference sequence). V was trimmed by 3 bases and J by 4 bases, leaving 15 bases between them. CDR3 length: 15 amino acids. In DNA form, the CDR3 reads TGTGCCAGCAGCTTGGGACTCCCATGGGGAGAGACCCAGTACTTC. It codes for CASSLGLPWGETQYF.

The CDR3 loop is CASSRLAGAGYEQYF. The CDR3 DNA sequence: TGTGCCAGCAGCCGACTAGCGGGGGCCGGGTACGAGCAGTACTTC. V is TRBV28 and J is TRBJ2-7; TRBD2 matches at 12 bases. V shed 6 bases and J 4 bases; nucleotides not matched to a gene: 7. CDR3 length: 15 residues. CDR1 is MDHEN and CDR2 is SYDVKM in the germline V gene.

A single count supports this clone. The J gene is TRBJ2-6, the V gene TRBV18; TRBD2 matches 9 bases. Germline V gene lookup returns CDR1 KGHSH and CDR2 LQKENI. CDR3 length: 17 amino acids. The V segment lost 3 bases and the J segment 0 bases; nucleotides outside the gene matches: 3. The CDR3 sequence: CASSPQRGVSGANVLTF. The CDR3 DNA reads TGTGCCAGCTCACCGCAGCGGGGGGTCTCTGGGGCCAACGTCCTGACTTTC.